Following are 32 T cell receptor beta chains from one sample sequenced in a study of blood T cell repertoires in COVID-19. Clones were sequenced by immunoSEQ multiplex PCR, and TCRdb holds only the in-frame ones, with some missing. The data show under 250,000 clones, with approximately 82% seen just once and around 8.7% held by the top ten. Sequences were obtained from peripheral blood. These receptors were taken from a woman aged 50 to 65 with acute or convalescent COVID-19.

J is TRBJ2-1 and V is TRBV24-1, with 8 nucleotides matching TRBD2. The CDR3 is 17 residues long. With V trimmed by 5 bases and J by 8 bases, 16 bases remained unmatched. The germline V gene encodes CDR1 KGHDR and CDR2 SFDVKD. CDR3 DNA: TGTGCCACCAGTGTCCCTCGGAGGGCGGGAGGATACGATGAGCAGTTCTTC. Residues: CATSVPRRAGGYDEQFF.

This sequence joins TRBV6-1 and TRBJ2-5; 14 bases map to TRBD2. CDR1 and CDR2 (germline): MNHNS, SASEGT. The CDR3 contains 16 residues. J gave up 6 bases and V 3 bases, and 6 bases lay outside the gene matches. In DNA, the CDR3 is TGTGCCAGCAGTGACAGACTAGCGGGAGGGCGACAGACCCAGTACTTC. Amino acids: CASSDRLAGGRQTQYF.

The V and J genes are TRBV7-2 and TRBJ2-4, with D tentatively TRBD2 (6 bases). CDR3 length equals 15 residues. The V gene's germline CDR1 is SGHTA and CDR2 FQGNSA. V dropped 2 bases and J dropped 12 bases, with 20 bases sitting between them. CDR3: CASSLSESRMGGQYF. CDR3 nucleotide sequence: TGTGCCAGCAGCTTATCGGAGAGCCGAATGGGAGGTCAGTACTTC.

This clone was detected only once. The chain carries TRBV5-6 and TRBJ2-1, with 7 nucleotides matching TRBD2. V trimming: 2 bases; J trimming: 5 bases; junction bases outside the gene matches: 7. CDR3 length equals 15 residues. Germline loops: CDR1 SGHDT, CDR2 YYEEEE. The DNA of the CDR3 is TGTGCCAGCAGCTTCGGGACTACCCTAAACAATGAGCAGTTCTTC. Amino acids: CASSFGTTLNNEQFF.

CDR3 coding DNA: TGTGCCAGCAGCTCTTCAGGGCAGCCGACCTTCGAGCAGTACTTC. This gives the protein CASSSSGQPTFEQYF. V and J are TRBV7-2 and TRBJ2-7, with TRBD1 as a possible D gene (5 bases). Trimming cost V 4 bases and J 6 bases, with 19 bases left between them. From germline, CDR1 is SGHTA and CDR2 FQGNSA. CDR3 length equals 15 residues.

The chain is built from TRBV20-1 and TRBJ2-3, with 10 bases lining up with TRBD2. The CDR3 spans 15 residues. After removal of 3 bases from V and 4 bases from J, the junction contained 7 bases not matched to a gene. Germline V CDR1 and CDR2: DFQATT, SNEGSKA (reference sequence). CDR3 DNA sequence: TGCAGTGCTAGTGCTAGCGGGAGTGTGGCAGATACGCAGTATTTT. As protein: CSASASGSVADTQYF.

The chain links TRBV7-9 to TRBJ2-3; a weak D match, TRBD1 (7 bases). Germline assignment: CDR1 SEHNR and CDR2 FQNEAQ (reference sequence). This CDR3 is 16 amino acids long. V was pared by 5 bases and J by 3 bases, with 18 bases between. The CDR3 sequence: CASSPSAGGPTDTQYF. The CDR3 bases are TGTGCCAGCAGCCCTAGTGCAGGGGGGCCGACAGATACGCAGTATTTT. Drawing the rest from reference TRBV7-9 and TRBJ2-3, the complete variable domain is DTGVSQNPRHKITKRGQNVTFRCDPISEHNRLYWYRQTLGQGPEFLTYFQNEAQLEKSRLLSDRFSAERPKGSFSTLEIQRTEQGDSAMYLCASSPSAGGPTDTQYFGPGTRLTVL.

This chain connects TRBV7-3 to TRBJ2-3, with D hard to call. V gave up 2 bases and J gave up 4 bases, with 7 bases separating them. Looked up from germline, CDR1 is SGHTA and CDR2 is FQGTGA. This CDR3 has 13 amino acids. Here the CDR3 DNA reads TGTGCCAGCAGCTTAGAGACATCAGATACGCAGTATTTT. As protein: CASSLETSDTQYF.

This chain links TRBV9 with TRBJ1-3; TRBD1 aligns across 10 bases. Germline V gene data show CDR1 as SGDLS and CDR2 as YYNGEE. After removal of 3 bases from V and 9 bases from J, the junction contained 6 bases not matched to a gene. This CDR3 is built from 14 residues. CDR3 sequence (DNA): TGTGCCAGCAGCGCACGGGACAGGGGAGGCACCATATATTTT. Protein sequence: CASSARDRGGTIYF.

This clone was detected only once. V usage is TRBV2 and J usage is TRBJ1-2; no firm D call. V gave up 3 bases and J gave up 1 base, with 6 bases separating them. The CDR3 extends over 13 amino acids. Germline V CDR1 and CDR2: SNHLY, FYNNEI. For the CDR3, the DNA is TGTGCCAGCAGTGATTCGGTTAACTATGGCTACACCTTC. Its translation is CASSDSVNYGYTF.

This clone was found once. The rearrangement uses TRBV3-1 (or the pseudogene TRBV3-2) and TRBJ1-6; D is unclear. Germline CDR1 LGHDT, CDR2 YNNKEL (reference sequence). The CDR3 contains 15 residues. V dropped 1 base and J dropped 6 bases, with 10 bases sitting between them. The CDR3 DNA sequence: TGTGCCAGCAGCCAAGGATGGCAGGCTAATTCACCCCTCCACTTT. This translates into CASSQGWQANSPLHF.

This chain links TRBV12-3 or TRBV12-4 with TRBJ2-1; TRBD2 might be the D (5 bases). V was cut by 1 base and J by 8 bases, with 9 bases left in between. The CDR3 contains 13 residues. CDR3 in DNA: TGTGCCAGCAGTTTAGGGGCGGGCGATGAGCAGTTCTTC. This encodes CASSLGAGDEQFF.

CDR3 DNA sequence: TGTGCCAGTAGTCTCCTGATCTCGGGAATGGAAAAACTGTTTTTT. It is translated as CASSLLISGMEKLFF. The rearrangement links TRBV19 to TRBJ1-4; D not certain. CDR3 length equals 15 residues. CDR1 is LNHDA, CDR2 SQIVND, per germline (reference sequence). The V gene lost 5 bases and the J gene lost 8 bases, with 18 bases spanning the gap.

V is TRBV19 and J is TRBJ2-5, with a weak D call TRBD1 (5 bases). Between the trimmed V and J ends, which lost 6 bases and 5 bases, there was a span of 13 bases. CDR1 and CDR2 (germline): LNHDA, SQIVND (reference sequence). The length of the CDR3 is 13 residues. The CDR3 nucleotides read TGTGCCAGTAGAATATGGGGCGAGGAGACCCAGTACTTC. It yields the protein CASRIWGEETQYF.

The chain is built from TRBV28 and TRBJ1-1, with 8 bases matching TRBD1. Unmatched junction bases numbered 4, after V lost 10 bases and J lost 0 bases. CDR1 and CDR2 (germline): MDHEN, SYDVKM. This CDR3 is 13 amino acids long. CDR3 in amino acids: CATGGQVNTEAFF. In DNA, the CDR3 is TGTGCCACCGGGGGACAGGTGAACACTGAAGCTTTCTTT. Filled out from reference TRBV28 and TRBJ1-1, the complete variable domain reads DVKVTQSSRYLVKRTGEKVFLECVQDMDHENMFWYRQDPGLGLRLIYFSYDVKMKEKGDIPEGYSVSREKKERFSLILESASTNQTSMYLCATGGQVNTEAFFGQGTRLTVV.

The rearrangement uses TRBV13 and TRBJ2-7; 9 nucleotides align to TRBD2. Per germline, CDR1 PRHDT and CDR2 FYEKMQ (reference sequence). This CDR3 region has 17 residues. The V and J ends lost 0 bases and 2 bases, in that order; junction bases with no gene match: 8. The CDR3 DNA is TGTGCCAGCAGCTTAGGCCTGGCTAGCGGGGCAACCTACGAGCAGTACTTC. This codes for CASSLGLASGATYEQYF.

V usage is TRBV5-8 and J usage is TRBJ1-1, with 9 bases matching TRBD1. Germline CDR1 is SGHTS and CDR2 is YDEGEE. The CDR3 consists of 16 residues. Trimming at V came to 4 bases and at J to 2 bases, leaving 9 bases not matched to a gene. The CDR3 sequence: CASSPGQGLFNTEAFF. The CDR3 DNA reads TGTGCCAGCAGCCCGGGACAGGGCCTGTTTAACACTGAAGCTTTCTTT.

The gene calls are TRBV7-9 and TRBJ1-4; TRBD1 is a possible D gene (6 bases). The CDR3 has 15 residues. Trimming pared 7 bases from V and 5 bases from J, leaving 17 bases between. The germline V gene has CDR1 SEHNR and CDR2 FQNEAQ (reference sequence). The CDR3 nucleotides read TGTGCCAGCACCTACGAGGACAGACTAAATGAAAAACTGTTTTTT. Translating it yields CASTYEDRLNEKLFF.

For this clone: The sample carries other DNA sequences with the same CDR3. The rearrangement links TRBV18 to TRBJ2-1; D possibly corresponds to TRBD1 (6 bases). CDR3 size: 13 residues. Germline values: CDR1 KGHSH, CDR2 LQKENI. The germline V and J ends were trimmed by 6 bases and 4 bases, with 10 bases remaining between them. CDR3 protein: CASSLGQYNEQFF. CDR3 nucleotides: TGTGCCAGCTCCCTCGGACAGTACAATGAGCAGTTCTTC. Looking up the rest from reference TRBV18 and TRBJ2-1 gives the full variable domain: NAGVMQNPRHLVRRRGQEARLRCSPMKGHSHVYWYRQLPEEGLKFMVYLQKENIIDESGMPKERFSAEFPKEGPSILRIQQVVRGDSAAYFCASSLGQYNEQFFGPGTRLTVL.

The gene calls are TRBV10-3 and TRBJ2-3; D is possibly TRBD2 (5 bases). This CDR3 is built from 14 residues. V gave up 4 bases and J gave up 3 bases, with 11 bases separating them. CDR1 and CDR2 from the germline V gene are ENHRY and SYGVKD. CDR3 in DNA: TGTGCCATCAGTGGCGGGCCCGAAACAGATACGCAGTATTTT. This gives the protein CAISGGPETDTQYF.

The chain joins TRBV7-8 to TRBJ2-4, with a tentative D call TRBD1 (5 bases). Germline V lookup: CDR1 SGHVS, CDR2 FQNEAQ. The CDR3 contains 16 residues. Trimming left V 5 bases short and J 7 bases short, with 21 bases between. CDR3 bases: TGTGCCAGCAGCCTCGCGGTAGGGGTCGGGTCGAACATTCAGTACTTC. The encoded protein is CASSLAVGVGSNIQYF.

The V call is TRBV5-1, the J call TRBJ1-4, with D possibly TRBD1 on 6 matching bases. The V gene lost 0 bases and the J gene lost 0 bases, with 6 bases spanning the gap. This CDR3 comprises 15 residues. CDR1 and CDR2 from the germline V gene are SGHRS and YFSETQ. Written as DNA, the CDR3 is TGCGCCAGCAGCTTGGGGACAGCAACTAATGAAAAACTGTTTTTT. Translation: CASSLGTATNEKLFF.

The V and J genes are TRBV28 and TRBJ2-1; a weak D match, TRBD2 (6 bases). CDR1 MDHEN and CDR2 SYDVKM come from the germline V gene. The CDR3 contains 15 residues. Trimming took 7 bases from V and 5 from J, leaving 18 bases between them. In DNA form, the CDR3 reads TGTGCCAGCACCCACGGGGGAAGGGCGGACAATGAGCAGTTCTTC. Encoded protein: CASTHGGRADNEQFF. The variable domain in full, with the rest retrieved from reference TRBV28 and TRBJ2-1, is DVKVTQSSRYLVKRTGEKVFLECVQDMDHENMFWYRQDPGLGLRLIYFSYDVKMKEKGDIPEGYSVSREKKERFSLILESASTNQTSMYLCASTHGGRADNEQFFGPGTRLTVL.

The rearrangement uses TRBV10-2 and TRBJ2-5, with D possibly being TRBD1 (5 bases). The CDR3 has 13 amino acids. Germline V gene lookup returns CDR1 WSHSY and CDR2 SAAADI. V dropped 3 bases and J dropped 2 bases, with 7 bases sitting between them. CDR3 DNA sequence: TGCGCCAGCAGTGACAGGGTACAAGAGACCCAGTACTTC. It yields the protein CASSDRVQETQYF.

This clone was seen only once. The V call is TRBV6-1, the J call TRBJ2-1; 13 nucleotides match TRBD2. CDR1 and CDR2 from the germline V gene are MNHNS and SASEGT. CDR3 length equals 18 residues. The trim removed 7 bases at V and 2 bases at J, leaving 11 bases unmatched. CDR3 protein: CASNDGELAGGPYNEQFF. CDR3 sequence (DNA): TGTGCCAGCAATGATGGGGAACTAGCGGGAGGGCCCTACAATGAGCAGTTCTTC.

This chain uses TRBV5-5 with TRBJ1-5; D gene unclear. CDR3 length equals 15 residues. Germline-derived CDR1 and CDR2 are SGHKS and YYEKEE (reference sequence). V dropped 4 bases and J dropped 2 bases, with 13 bases sitting between them. In nucleotides, the CDR3 is TGTGCCAGCAGCAAAACCGGCGGCGGCAATCAGCCCCAGCATTTT. Protein product: CASSKTGGGNQPQHF.

This clone was counted a single time. The CDR3 nucleotides read TGTGCCAGCAGTTTAATCGGACAGGTCAACAATCAGCCCCAGCATTTT. This gives the protein CASSLIGQVNNQPQHF. The chain employs TRBV28 and TRBJ1-5; 7 positions agree with TRBD1. The junction had 7 bases not matched to a gene; V was cut back by 2 bases and J by 3 bases. The CDR3 has 16 amino acids. Per the germline V gene, CDR1 is MDHEN and CDR2 is SYDVKM. The whole variable domain, remainder taken from reference TRBV28 and TRBJ1-5, is DVKVTQSSRYLVKRTGEKVFLECVQDMDHENMFWYRQDPGLGLRLIYFSYDVKMKEKGDIPEGYSVSREKKERFSLILESASTNQTSMYLCASSLIGQVNNQPQHFGDGTRLSIL.

The rearrangement links TRBV27 to TRBJ2-5; TRBD2 might be the D (5 bases). Germline V gene sequence: CDR1 MNHEY, CDR2 SMNVEV (reference sequence). The CDR3 length is 12 residues. The germline V and J ends were trimmed by 7 bases and 7 bases, with 13 bases remaining between them. The CDR3 coding sequence is TGTGCCAGCACCGGGGTTTTTGGGACCCAGTACTTC. Its translation is CASTGVFGTQYF.

The chain uses TRBV19 and TRBJ2-7, with TRBD2 identical over 7 bases. Germline V gene lookup returns CDR1 LNHDA and CDR2 SQIVND (reference sequence). The length of the CDR3 is 14 residues. Losses at the gene ends were 3 bases for V and 1 base for J; bases not matched to a gene: 3. The CDR3 reads CASSIELASYEQYF. The CDR3 nucleotides read TGTGCCAGTAGTATCGAACTAGCGTCCTACGAGCAGTACTTC. Full variable domain (outside the CDR3, taken from reference TRBV19 and TRBJ2-7): DGGITQSPKYLFRKEGQNVTLSCEQNLNHDAMYWYRQDPGQGLRLIYYSQIVNDFQKGDIAEGYSVSREKKESFPLTVTSAQKNPTAFYLCASSIELASYEQYFGPGTRLTVT.

The chain employs TRBV7-2 and TRBJ2-5; D is ambiguous. Germline loops: CDR1 SGHTA, CDR2 FQGNSA. V gave up 5 bases and J gave up 1 base, with 14 bases separating them. This CDR3 has 15 amino acids. The CDR3 sequence is CASSLRSGPQETQYF. The CDR3 bases are TGTGCCAGCAGCCTAAGGTCGGGTCCCCAAGAGACCCAGTACTTC.

The table lists this clone with a few counts. This sequence joins TRBV3-1 (or the pseudogene TRBV3-2) and TRBJ1-1; D not certain. Germline values: CDR1 LGHDT, CDR2 YNNKEL (reference sequence). Trimming left V 1 base short and J 1 base short, with 10 bases between. There are 15 residues in the CDR3. CDR3 coding DNA: TGTGCCAGCAGCCAAGTAAGTTACGGGAACACTGAAGCTTTCTTT. It is translated as CASSQVSYGNTEAFF.

This chain joins TRBV2 and TRBJ1-1, with 7 bases lining up with TRBD1. The germline V gene encodes CDR1 SNHLY and CDR2 FYNNEI. Trimming cost V 4 bases and J 5 bases; bases outside gene matches: 7. CDR3 length: 14 amino acids. The CDR3 protein is CASSGTAGGTEAFF. The DNA for the CDR3 is TGTGCCAGCAGTGGTACCGCAGGGGGAACTGAAGCTTTCTTT.